This T cell receptor beta chain was recovered during a study of blood T cell repertoires in COVID-19. Study summary: Cohort 3 donors counted as recovered after two negative PCRs, clearance, or resolved symptoms. T cells, B-cell-depleted T cells, or PBMCs provided the cDNA or gDNA that served as material.

All enrollees were roughly 18 to 89 years old and from about two dozen US areas. Authors' analysis steps: The assay estimated nucleated cells by amplifying reference gene primers. The protocol was immunoSEQ multiplex PCR, while the TCRdb copy is restricted to in-frame clones and leaves out a portion. V, J and clone size were drawn from that table, and D and trimming were deduced from the DNA. The sample holds approximately 360,000 clones, around 87% seen once. Per germline, CDR1 SGHVS and CDR2 FQNEAQ. The CDR3 sequence is 15 residues long. V was pared by 0 bases and J by 3 bases, with 9 bases between.

This TCR was recovered from a man in his forties or fifties in a cohort exposed to, infected with or recovered from COVID-19 (not recorded which). The chain combines TRBV7-8 with TRBJ1-5, with a tentative D call TRBD1 (6 bases). Sequencing was done on a sample of PBMCs or T cells enriched from blood (not recorded which). This CDR3 reads CASSLATGFNQPQHF. CDR3 nucleotide sequence: TGTGCCAGCAGCTTAGCCACAGGGTTCAATCAGCCCCAGCATTTT.